This entry is about one T cell receptor (beta chain). Antigen specificity is unknown. The data stem from a study of cytomegalovirus exposure and HLA in healthy donors. Study at large: Out of 398 genotyped donors, about 80% belonged to the Caucasian-associated ancestry cluster. Study findings and constraints: Most TCR sequences were uncommon, yet certain public TCRs appeared in many donors.

This PCR relied on a set of 60 Vbeta primers and 13 Jbeta primers. Measured with immunoSEQ multiplex PCR; TCRdb has only the in-frame clones, and not every one. This table holds approximately 45,000 clones. The sequence derives from a woman in her thirties or forties in good health and CMV-seronegative. Sequences were obtained from PBMCs.

The DNA for the CDR3 is TGTGCCACGCGGGCCCCCTATAACGAGCAGTACTTC. This codes for CATRAPYNEQYF. The chain couples TRBV6-5 to TRBJ2-5, with D perhaps TRBD2 (5 bases). The J call is uncertain, as TRBJ2-7 better fits the DNA end. The CDR3 consists of 12 residues. Germline CDR1 reads MNHEY; CDR2 reads SVGAGI.